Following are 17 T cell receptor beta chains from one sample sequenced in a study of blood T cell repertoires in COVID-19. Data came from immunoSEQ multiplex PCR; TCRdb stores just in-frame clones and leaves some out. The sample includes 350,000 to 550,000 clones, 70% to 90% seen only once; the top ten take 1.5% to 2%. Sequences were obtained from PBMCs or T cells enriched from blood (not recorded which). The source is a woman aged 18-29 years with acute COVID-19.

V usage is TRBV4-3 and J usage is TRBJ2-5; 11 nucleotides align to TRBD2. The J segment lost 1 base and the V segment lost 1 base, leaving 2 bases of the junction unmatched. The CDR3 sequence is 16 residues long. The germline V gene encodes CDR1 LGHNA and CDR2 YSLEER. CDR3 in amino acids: CASSQGTSGFQETQYF. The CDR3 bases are TGCGCCAGCAGCCAAGGGACTAGCGGGTTCCAAGAGACCCAGTACTTC.

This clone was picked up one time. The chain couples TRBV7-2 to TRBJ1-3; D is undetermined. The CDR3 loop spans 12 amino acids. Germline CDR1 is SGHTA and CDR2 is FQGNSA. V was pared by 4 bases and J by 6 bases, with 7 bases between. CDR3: CASSSPLNTIYF. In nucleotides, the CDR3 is TGTGCCAGCAGCTCCCCGTTAAACACCATATATTTT.

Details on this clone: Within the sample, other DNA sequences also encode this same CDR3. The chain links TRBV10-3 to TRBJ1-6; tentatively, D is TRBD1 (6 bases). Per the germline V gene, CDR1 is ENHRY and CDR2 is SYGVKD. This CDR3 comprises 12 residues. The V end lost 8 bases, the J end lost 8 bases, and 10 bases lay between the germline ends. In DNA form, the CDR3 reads TGTGCCATCTCGGCAGGGGATTCACCCCTCCACTTT. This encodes CAISAGDSPLHF.

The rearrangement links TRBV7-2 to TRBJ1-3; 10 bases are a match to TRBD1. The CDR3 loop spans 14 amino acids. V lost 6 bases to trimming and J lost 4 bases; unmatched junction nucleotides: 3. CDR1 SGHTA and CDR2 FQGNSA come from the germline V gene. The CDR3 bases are TGTGCCAGCAGTCGGGACAGGGGAGGAAACACCATATATTTT. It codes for CASSRDRGGNTIYF.

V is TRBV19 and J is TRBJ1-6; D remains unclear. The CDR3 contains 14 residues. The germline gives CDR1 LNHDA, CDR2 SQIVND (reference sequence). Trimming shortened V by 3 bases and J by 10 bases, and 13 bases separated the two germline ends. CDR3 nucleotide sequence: TGTGCCAGTAGTATTATCCAGGAATCGTCACCCCTCCACTTT. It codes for CASSIIQESSPLHF.

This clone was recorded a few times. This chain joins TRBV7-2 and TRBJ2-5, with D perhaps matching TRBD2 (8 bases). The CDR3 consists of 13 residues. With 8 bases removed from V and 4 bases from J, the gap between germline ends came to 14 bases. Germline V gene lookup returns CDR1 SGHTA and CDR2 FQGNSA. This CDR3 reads CASGTAGVETQYF. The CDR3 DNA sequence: TGTGCCAGCGGGACAGCGGGGGTAGAGACCCAGTACTTC.

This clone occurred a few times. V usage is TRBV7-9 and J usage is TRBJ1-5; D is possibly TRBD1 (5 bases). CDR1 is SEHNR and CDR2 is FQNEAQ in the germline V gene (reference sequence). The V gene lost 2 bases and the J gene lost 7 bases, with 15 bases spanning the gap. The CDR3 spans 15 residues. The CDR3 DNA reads TGTGCCAGCAGCTTATCTTCCGGGGGAAGGCAGCCCCAGCATTTT. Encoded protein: CASSLSSGGRQPQHF.

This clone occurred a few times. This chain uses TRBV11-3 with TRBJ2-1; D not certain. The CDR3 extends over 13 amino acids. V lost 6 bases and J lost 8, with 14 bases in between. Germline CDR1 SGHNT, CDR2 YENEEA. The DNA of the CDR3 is TGTGCCAGCAGTTTTTCCTCAGTCGATGAGCAGTTCTTC. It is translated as CASSFSSVDEQFF.

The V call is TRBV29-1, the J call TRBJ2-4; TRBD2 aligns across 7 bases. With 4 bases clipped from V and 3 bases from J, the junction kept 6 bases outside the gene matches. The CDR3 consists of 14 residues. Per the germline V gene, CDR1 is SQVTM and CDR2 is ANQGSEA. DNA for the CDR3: TGCAGCGTTGTTGGACGGGAGGACAAAAACATTCAGTACTTC. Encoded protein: CSVVGREDKNIQYF.

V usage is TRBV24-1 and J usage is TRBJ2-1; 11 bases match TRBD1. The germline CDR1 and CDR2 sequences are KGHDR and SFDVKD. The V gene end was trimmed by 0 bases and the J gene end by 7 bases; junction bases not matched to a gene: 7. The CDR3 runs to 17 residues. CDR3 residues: CATSDLRGQGALNEQFF. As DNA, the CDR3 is TGTGCCACCAGTGATTTGCGAGGACAGGGGGCCCTGAATGAGCAGTTCTTC.

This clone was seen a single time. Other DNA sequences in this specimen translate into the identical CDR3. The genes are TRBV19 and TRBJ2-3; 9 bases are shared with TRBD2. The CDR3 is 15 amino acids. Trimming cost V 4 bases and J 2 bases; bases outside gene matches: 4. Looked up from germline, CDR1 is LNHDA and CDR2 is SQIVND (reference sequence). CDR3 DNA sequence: TGTGCCAGTAGTAAGCTAGCGGGGTCCACAGATACGCAGTATTTT. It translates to CASSKLAGSTDTQYF.

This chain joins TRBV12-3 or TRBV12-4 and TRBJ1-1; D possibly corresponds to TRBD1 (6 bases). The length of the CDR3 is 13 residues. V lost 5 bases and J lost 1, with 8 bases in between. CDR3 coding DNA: TGTGCCAGCAGTATACAGGGGAACACTGAAGCTTTCTTT. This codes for CASSIQGNTEAFF.

The CDR3 nucleotides read TGTGCCATCAGTGAGGGAGGGGCCCCCAAAAACATTCAGTACTTC. Its protein is CAISEGGAPKNIQYF. The V call is TRBV10-3, the J call TRBJ2-4; perhaps TRBD2 as D (6 bases). The CDR3 is made up of 15 amino acids. Germline V gene data show CDR1 as ENHRY and CDR2 as SYGVKD. V lost 2 bases to trimming and J lost 2 bases, with 10 bases between them.

Here the CDR3 DNA reads TGCGCCAGCAGTCAACTGGTATCCTACGAGCAGTACTTC. Its protein is CASSQLVSYEQYF. The J gene is TRBJ2-7, the V gene TRBV10-1, with D uncertain. V lost 5 bases and J lost 1, with 9 bases in between. The germline V gene has CDR1 WNHNN and CDR2 SYGVQD (reference sequence). The CDR3 loop spans 13 amino acids.

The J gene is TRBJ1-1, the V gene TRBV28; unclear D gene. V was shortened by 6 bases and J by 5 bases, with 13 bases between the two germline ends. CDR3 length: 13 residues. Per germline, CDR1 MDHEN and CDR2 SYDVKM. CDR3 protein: CASSLHGETEAFF. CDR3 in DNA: TGTGCCAGCAGCTTGCACGGGGAGACTGAAGCTTTCTTT. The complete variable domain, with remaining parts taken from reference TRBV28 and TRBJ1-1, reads DVKVTQSSRYLVKRTGEKVFLECVQDMDHENMFWYRQDPGLGLRLIYFSYDVKMKEKGDIPEGYSVSREKKERFSLILESASTNQTSMYLCASSLHGETEAFFGQGTRLTVV.

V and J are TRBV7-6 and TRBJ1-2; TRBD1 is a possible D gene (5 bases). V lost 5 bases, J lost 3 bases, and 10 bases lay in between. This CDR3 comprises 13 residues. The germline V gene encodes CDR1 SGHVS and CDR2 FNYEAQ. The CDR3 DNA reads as TGTGCCAGCAGCCCAGCCAGGGACTATGGCTACACCTTC. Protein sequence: CASSPARDYGYTF.

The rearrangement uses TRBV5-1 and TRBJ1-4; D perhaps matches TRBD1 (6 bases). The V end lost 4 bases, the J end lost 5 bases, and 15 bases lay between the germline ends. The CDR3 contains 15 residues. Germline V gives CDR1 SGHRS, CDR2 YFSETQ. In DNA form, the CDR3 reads TGCGCCAGCAGCCTCCAGACAGGAGAAAATGAAAAACTGTTTTTT. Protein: CASSLQTGENEKLFF.